This T cell receptor beta chain was retrieved from a study of CD8+CD57+ T cells in acquired aplastic anemia (dated by TCRdb to the late 2010s). Study-wide context: A mean of roughly 3.2 ug of DNA, ranging from 0.2 to 27.4 ug, was extracted from sorted CD4+ and CD8+ cells. An average of approximately 9.8 million reads for CD4+ cells and around 11 million reads for CD8+ cells was obtained from healthy donor samples.

The germline V gene (reference sequence) sets CDR1 to WNHNN and CDR2 to SYGVQD. The CDR3 covers 15 residues, taking in both the cysteine and the phenylalanine. Just the 45-base CDR3 DNA is kept, in frame starting at base 1. TCR repertoires of sorted CD4+ and CD8+ blood T cells from severe aplastic anemia patients and healthy subjects were deep-sequenced in the study. Ficoll-Paque density gradient centrifugation was used to isolate peripheral blood mononuclear cells. Before DNA was extracted, CD4+ and CD8+ T cells were sorted using either FACS or magnetic beads. About this clonotype itself: Its antigen is still unknown. A read error may account for a junction end that differs from germline.

Genomic DNA was used as template for profiling of TCR beta VDJ combinations and CDR3 sequences. An Illumina HiSeq 2000 was the platform used for TCR repertoire sequencing. The published analysis was carried out like this. Repertoire assessment relied on Simpson's diversity index, CDR3 size and DJ length profiles, and TRBV/TRBJ rearrangement plots. The immunodominant clone was defined as the most abundant DNA sequence in deep sequencing data. CDR3 amino acid sequences were screened for sharing across subjects and were compared with published repertoires and the VDJdb database. TCRdb reanalyzed the raw reads on its own, using fastp at Q25 for trimming and MiXCR for clone calling, and kept in-frame beta chains. Identical CDR3 proteins give one entry, which carries the most common genes and DNA. TCRdb, not the original authors, processed these V and J calls. Present in this sample are 400,000 to 450,000 distinct CDR3 sequences, about two thirds of which were seen just once. Under 4.5% of the sample lies in the top ten.

Findings and caveats that apply to the study as a whole: CD8+ Simpson's diversity did not differ significantly between patients and healthy controls (P=0.060). About 28 CD8+ CDR3 sequences were found in both patients and controls but appeared to be highly expressed in patients and within the immunodominant clones of the patients.

The TCR sequence derives from a human donor in good health, serving as a control. The rearrangement joined TRBV10-1 to TRBJ1-6, with 8 junctional bases fitting TRBD1. The sequencing sample was made of sorted CD4+, CD8+, or CD8+CD57+ T cells (not recorded which) from PBMCs. The CDR3 protein sequence reads: CAIRRQTGDISPPHF. In nucleotides, the sequence is TGTGCCATCAGGCGACAGACAGGGGACATTTCACCCCCCCACTTT.